This T cell receptor (beta chain) was captured by sequencing in a study of blood T cells in healthy people across ages. General study points: Strong correlation existed between TCR beta diversity and naive T cell percentage.

The donors, aged about 6 to 90, were healthy Caucasians from Russia. Regarding this clonotype: Its specificity is unknown.

This CDR3 is built from 13 residues. From germline, CDR1 is SGHDN and CDR2 FVKESK. The V gene lost 4 bases and the J gene lost 5 bases, with 9 bases spanning the gap. A sample-barcoded 5' primer and a J-beta primer mix were used in a second PCR of roughly 7 to 12 cycles. The template-switch adaptor, which had 12 random nucleotides, put a tag on each cDNA molecule. Every sample returned 2.5 million or more CDR3-containing paired-end reads. Each CDR3 protein gets one entry after TCRdb re-called the 5' RACE reads with MiXCR. The table lists roughly 1.9 million distinct CDR3 sequences, 30% to 40% of them singletons.

The gene calls are TRBV14 and TRBJ2-1, with D possibly being TRBD2 (5 bases). The sequence came from a human donor in good health. The sample consisted of blood. The DNA of the CDR3 is TGTGCCAGCAGCCCGCTAGCCGACAATGAGCAGTTCTTC. Translating it yields CASSPLADNEQFF.